This entry describes one T cell receptor (beta chain). Its target is unknown. The V end was cut by 3 bases, the J end by 1 base, with 31 bases between. This CDR3 comprises 22 residues. One entry per CDR3 protein results from TCRdb running MiXCR on the 5' RACE reads. The sample shows some 70,000 distinct CDR3 sequences, 5.3% of them seen only once. These data are taken from a study of CD8 T cells in ankylosing spondylitis. General study findings and limits: Seemingly characteristic of ankylosing spondylitis blood was a TCR beta motif consisting of about 8 highly homologous variants.

The sample taken for sequencing was blood, either unsorted or a sorted T cell fraction (not recorded which). This sequence joins TRBV7-1 and TRBJ1-5, with D unclear. TRBV7-1 belongs to the ORF category, with a function that is uncertain. The TCR comes from a male donor with ankylosing spondylitis or in good health (not recorded which). Here the CDR3 DNA reads TGTGCCAGCAGCTCCCACCTAACCTCGTCGGGGAAAGAAAGGTTAAGCAATCAGCCCCAGCATTTT. Its translation is CASSSHLTSSGKERLSNQPQHF.